Sequencing of this TCR beta chain was carried out in a study of shared clonotypes between healthy human individuals. As for the study in general: Researchers assigned three CD4 naive, three CD4 memory, two CD8 naive and one CD8 memory plate to each donor.

The repertoire was sequenced with immunoSEQ multiplex PCR; TCRdb's copy has only in-frame clones and lacks some. In the table there are about 110,000 clones, approximately 65% of which are singletons. This clone showed up just once. The antigen remains undetermined. Broader study findings: Among non-shared clonotypes, generation probabilities were lower than among those shared by all four donors.

Combination of CD45RO+ cells with CCR7-negative CD45RA+ TemRA cells was used for CD8 memory. With 6 bases clipped from V and 7 bases from J, the junction kept 12 bases outside the gene matches. Germline loops: CDR1 MNHEY, CDR2 SMNVEV (reference sequence). This CDR3 region has 15 residues. The rearrangement links TRBV27 to TRBJ2-1; 7 bases agree with TRBD1. The receptor was derived from a woman in her thirties in good health. Sequencing was done on a sample of memory CD8+ T cells sorted from blood. Subset indicated: CD45RO+ cells pooled with CCR7-negative TemRA cells. The CDR3 DNA is TGTGCCAGCAGCTTACGGCAGGGGGTGTGGAATGAGCAGTTCTTC. It yields the protein CASSLRQGVWNEQFF.